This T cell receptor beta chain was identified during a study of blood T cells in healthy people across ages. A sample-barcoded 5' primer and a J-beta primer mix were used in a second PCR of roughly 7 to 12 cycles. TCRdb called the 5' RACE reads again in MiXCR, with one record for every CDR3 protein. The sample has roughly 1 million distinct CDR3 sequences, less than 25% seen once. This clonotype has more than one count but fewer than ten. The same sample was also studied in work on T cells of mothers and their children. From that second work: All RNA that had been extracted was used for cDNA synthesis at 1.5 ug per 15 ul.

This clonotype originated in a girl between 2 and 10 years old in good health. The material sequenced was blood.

The CDR3 DNA is TGTGCCAGCAGCCCTACAGGGGACGCATACGAGCAGTACTTC. This codes for CASSPTGDAYEQYF. The chain combines TRBV7-9 with TRBJ2-7; TRBD1 matches 7 bases. The CDR3 spans 14 residues. V shed 5 bases, J shed 4 bases, and the junction held 8 bases outside the gene matches. CDR1 is SEHNR and CDR2 is FQNEAQ in the germline V gene (reference sequence).